Reported below is one T cell receptor (beta chain). Its cognate antigen is unknown. Quantitative 5'-RACE with molecular barcodes produced the TCR beta libraries. TCRdb re-derived calls from the 5' RACE reads in MiXCR, one entry per CDR3 protein. The sample holds 200,000 or so distinct CDR3 sequences, more than 25% seen once. Germline V CDR1 and CDR2: SGDLS, YYNGEE. Trimming removed 0 bases from V and 3 bases from J; junction bases left unmatched: 14. The CDR3 sequence is 18 residues long. This record comes from a study of CD8 T cells in ankylosing spondylitis. Findings and caveats of the study: Clones linked to disease, bearing a CD8+ phenotype, were relatively rare in peripheral blood.

The V and J genes are TRBV9 and TRBJ2-7, with 8 bases aligning to TRBD1. Material: blood, either unsorted or a sorted T cell fraction (not recorded which). The TCR was taken from a male donor with ankylosing spondylitis or in good health (not recorded which). The CDR3, as DNA: TGTGCCAGCAGCGTAGACAAAACAGGCAGGGGGCGCAGCTACGAGCAGTACTTC. The encoded protein is CASSVDKTGRGRSYEQYF.